This TCR beta chain was identified during a study of STAT3 mutations in large granular lymphocyte leukemia. Notes on the study in general: At least one immunodominant TCR beta clonotype appeared in every T-cell large granular lymphocyte leukemia patient.

Concerning this clone itself: The antigen is not known.

Assay used: immunoSEQ multiplex PCR; TCRdb lists only in-frame clones, some missing. The table lists about 12,000 clones, 88% of them singletons, with more than 10% in the top ten. This CDR3 has 15 amino acids. Germline-derived CDR1 and CDR2 are SGHAT and FQNNGV. Trimming pared 0 bases from V and 1 base from J, leaving 9 bases between. V usage is TRBV11-2 and J usage is TRBJ1-1; D uncertain. The TCR originated in a human donor with T large granular lymphocyte leukemia. Some clones in this sample may be carry-over from other donors' samples. Specimen: PBMCs. The CDR3 region has the DNA TGTGCCAGCAGCTTAGATGGTGGCCGGAACACTGAAGCTTTCTTT. Translating it yields CASSLDGGRNTEAFF.